This T cell receptor (beta chain) is from a study of blood T cell repertoires in COVID-19. Overall study: Sites in the United States, Italy and Spain provided acute and convalescent COVID-19 samples. Sources were T cells, B-cell-depleted T cells, or PBMCs; the material itself was cDNA or gDNA.

The germline V gene encodes CDR1 SGHTA and CDR2 FQGTGA. This CDR3 comprises 18 residues. V shed 5 bases and J 2 bases; nucleotides not matched to a gene: 11. As handled by the study authors: Cell counts per sample came from amplifying reference gene primers. This table comes from immunoSEQ multiplex PCR, and its TCRdb copy is limited to in-frame clones, with some not included. D and trimming come from the DNA, and the V and J calls and clone size come from that table. The sample yields 100,000 or so clones, roughly 86% seen once. V usage is TRBV7-3 and J usage is TRBJ2-1; TRBD1 aligns across 11 bases. The sequencing input was peripheral blood. The clonotype comes from an older woman in a cohort sampled during active or convalescent COVID-19. In nucleotides, the CDR3 is TGTGCCAGCAGCCCGGACAGGGGGCTTGATCTGCCCTACAATGAGCAGTTCTTC. The encoded protein is CASSPDRGLDLPYNEQFF.